A single TCR beta chain is shown here with its context. These data belong to a study of blood T cell repertoires in COVID-19. The protocol was immunoSEQ multiplex PCR, while the TCRdb copy is restricted to in-frame clones and leaves out a portion. The sample holds approximately 280,000 clones, 70% to 90% seen once. V lost 5 bases and J lost 2, with 12 bases in between. The germline V gene encodes CDR1 SGHTA and CDR2 FQGNSA. CDR3 length equals 14 residues. The V and J genes are TRBV7-2 and TRBJ1-1; weak D call: TRBD1 (5 bases). The TCR was taken from a woman aged 35 to 49 who had recovered from COVID-19. Material for sequencing was PBMCs or T cells enriched from blood (not recorded which). The CDR3 reads CASSPGGSNTEAFF. DNA for the CDR3: TGTGCCAGCAGCCCTGGGGGGTCTAACACTGAAGCTTTCTTT. Variable domain in full (rest from reference TRBV7-2 and TRBJ1-1): GAGVSQSPSNKVTEKGKDVELRCDPISGHTALYWYRQSLGQGLEFLIYFQGNSAPDKSGLPSDRFSAERTGGSVSTLTIQRTQQEDSAVYLCASSPGGSNTEAFFGQGTRLTVV.